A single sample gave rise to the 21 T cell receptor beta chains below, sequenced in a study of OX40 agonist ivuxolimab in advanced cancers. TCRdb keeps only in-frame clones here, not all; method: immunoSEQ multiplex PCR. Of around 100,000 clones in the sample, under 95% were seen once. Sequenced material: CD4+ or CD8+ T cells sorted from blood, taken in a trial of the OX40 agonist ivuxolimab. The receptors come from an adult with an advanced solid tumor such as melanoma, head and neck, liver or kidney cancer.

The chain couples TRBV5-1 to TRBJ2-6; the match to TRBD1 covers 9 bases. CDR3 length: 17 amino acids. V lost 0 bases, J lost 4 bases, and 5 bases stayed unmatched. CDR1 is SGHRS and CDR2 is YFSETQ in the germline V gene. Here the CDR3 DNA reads TGCGCCAGCAGCTTGGCGGGGACAGGGATCGGGGCCAACGTCCTGACTTTC. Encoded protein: CASSLAGTGIGANVLTF.

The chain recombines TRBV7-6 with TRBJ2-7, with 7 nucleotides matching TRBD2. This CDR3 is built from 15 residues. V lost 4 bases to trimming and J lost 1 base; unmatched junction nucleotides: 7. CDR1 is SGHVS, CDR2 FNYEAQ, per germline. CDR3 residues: CASSSQAGESYEQYF. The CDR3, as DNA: TGTGCCAGCAGCTCACAGGCGGGGGAGTCCTACGAGCAGTACTTC.

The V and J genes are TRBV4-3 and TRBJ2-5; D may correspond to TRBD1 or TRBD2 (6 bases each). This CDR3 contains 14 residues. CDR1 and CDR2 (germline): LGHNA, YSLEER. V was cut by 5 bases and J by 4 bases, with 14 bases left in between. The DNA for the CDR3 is TGCGCCAGCAGCAAGGGGGGTGGCGCAGAGACCCAGTACTTC. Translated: CASSKGGGAETQYF.

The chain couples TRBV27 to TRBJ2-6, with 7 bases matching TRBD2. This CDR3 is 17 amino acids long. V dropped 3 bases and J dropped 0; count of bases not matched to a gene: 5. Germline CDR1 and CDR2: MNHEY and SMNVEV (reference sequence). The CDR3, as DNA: TGTGCCAGCAGTTTTTCGGGGGGTGGCTCTGGGGCCAACGTCCTGACTTTC. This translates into CASSFSGGGSGANVLTF.

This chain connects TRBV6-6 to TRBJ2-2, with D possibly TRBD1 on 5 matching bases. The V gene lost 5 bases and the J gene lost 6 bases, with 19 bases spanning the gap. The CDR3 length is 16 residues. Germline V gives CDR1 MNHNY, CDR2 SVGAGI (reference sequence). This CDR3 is CASSRTQGAEAGELFF. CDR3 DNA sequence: TGTGCCAGCAGTAGGACGCAAGGGGCCGAAGCCGGGGAGCTGTTTTTT.

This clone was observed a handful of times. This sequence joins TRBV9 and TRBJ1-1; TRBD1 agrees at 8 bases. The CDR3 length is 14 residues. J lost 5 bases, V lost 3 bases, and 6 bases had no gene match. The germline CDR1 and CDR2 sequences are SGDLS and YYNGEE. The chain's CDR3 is CASSDGTGYTEAFF. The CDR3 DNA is TGTGCCAGCAGCGACGGGACAGGTTATACTGAAGCTTTCTTT. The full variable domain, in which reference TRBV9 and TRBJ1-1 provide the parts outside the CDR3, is DSGVTQTPKHLITATGQRVTLRCSPRSGDLSVYWYQQSLDQGLQFLIQYYNGEERAKGNILERFSAQQFPDLHSELNLSSLELGDSALYFCASSDGTGYTEAFFGQGTRLTVV.

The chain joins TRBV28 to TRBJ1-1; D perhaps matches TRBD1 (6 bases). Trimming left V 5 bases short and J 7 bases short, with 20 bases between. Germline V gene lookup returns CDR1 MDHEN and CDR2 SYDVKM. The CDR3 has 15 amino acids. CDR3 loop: CASSPQGRLLVEAFF. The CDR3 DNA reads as TGTGCCAGCAGTCCACAGGGACGCCTTCTTGTTGAAGCTTTCTTT.

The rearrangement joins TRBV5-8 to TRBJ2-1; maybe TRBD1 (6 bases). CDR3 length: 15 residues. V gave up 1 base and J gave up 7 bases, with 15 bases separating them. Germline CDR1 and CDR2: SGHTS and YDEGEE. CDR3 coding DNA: TGTGCCAGCAGCTTGAGCAGGGGTGACGGGAATGAGCAGTTCTTC. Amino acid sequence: CASSLSRGDGNEQFF.

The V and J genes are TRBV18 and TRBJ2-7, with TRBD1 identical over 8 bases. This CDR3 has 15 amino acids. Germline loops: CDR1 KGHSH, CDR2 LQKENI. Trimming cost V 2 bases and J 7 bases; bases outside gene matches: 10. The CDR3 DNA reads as TGTGCCAGCTCACCAATCGGCCAGGGGGCGTGGGAGCAGTACTTC. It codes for CASSPIGQGAWEQYF.

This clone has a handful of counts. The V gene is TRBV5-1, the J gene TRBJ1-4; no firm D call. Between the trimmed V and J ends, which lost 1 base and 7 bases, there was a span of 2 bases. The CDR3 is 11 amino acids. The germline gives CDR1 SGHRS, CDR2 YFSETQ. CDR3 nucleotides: TGCGCCAGCAGCTTGAGTGAAAAACTGTTTTTT. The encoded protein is CASSLSEKLFF. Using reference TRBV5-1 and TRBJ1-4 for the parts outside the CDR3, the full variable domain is KAGVTQTPRYLIKTRGQQVTLSCSPISGHRSVSWYQQTPGQGLQFLFEYFSETQRNKGNFPGRFSGRQFSNSRSEMNVSTLELGDSALYLCASSLSEKLFFGSGTQLSVL.

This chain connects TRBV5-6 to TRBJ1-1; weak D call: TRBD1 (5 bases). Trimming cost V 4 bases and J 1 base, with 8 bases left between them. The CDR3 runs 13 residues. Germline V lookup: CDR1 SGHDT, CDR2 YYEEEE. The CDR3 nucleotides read TGTGCCAGCAGCCCGGGACCGAACACTGAAGCTTTCTTT. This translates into CASSPGPNTEAFF.

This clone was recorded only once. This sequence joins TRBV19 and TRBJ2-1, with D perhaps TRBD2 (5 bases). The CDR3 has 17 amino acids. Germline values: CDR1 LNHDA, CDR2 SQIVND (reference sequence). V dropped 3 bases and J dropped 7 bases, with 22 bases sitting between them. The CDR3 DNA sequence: TGTGCCAGTAGTATTGAGGGTTCTGGGGTGGTTAGGAATGAGCAGTTCTTC. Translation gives CASSIEGSGVVRNEQFF.

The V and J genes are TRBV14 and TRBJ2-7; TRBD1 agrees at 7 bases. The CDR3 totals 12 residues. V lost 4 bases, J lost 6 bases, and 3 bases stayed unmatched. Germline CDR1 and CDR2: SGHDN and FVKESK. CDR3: CASSRTGAEQYF. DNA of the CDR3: TGTGCCAGCAGCCGAACAGGGGCCGAGCAGTACTTC. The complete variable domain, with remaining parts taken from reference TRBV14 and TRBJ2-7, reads EAGVTQFPSHSVIEKGQTVTLRCDPISGHDNLYWYRRVMGKEIKFLLHFVKESKQDESGMPNNRFLAERTGGTYSTLKVQPAELEDSGVYFCASSRTGAEQYFGPGTRLTVT.

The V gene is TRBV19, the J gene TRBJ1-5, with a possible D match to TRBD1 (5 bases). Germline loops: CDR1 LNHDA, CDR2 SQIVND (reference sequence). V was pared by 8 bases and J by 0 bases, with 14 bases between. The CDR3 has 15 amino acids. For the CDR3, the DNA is TGTGCCAGTTGCCCGGGACGGATTAGCAATCAGCCCCAGCATTTT. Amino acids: CASCPGRISNQPQHF.

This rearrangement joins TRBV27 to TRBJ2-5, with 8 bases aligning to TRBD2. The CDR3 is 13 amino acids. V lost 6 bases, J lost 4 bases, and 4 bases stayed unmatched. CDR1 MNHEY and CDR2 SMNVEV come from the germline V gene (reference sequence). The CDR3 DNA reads TGTGCCAGCAGATACCTAGCGGGAGAGACCCAGTACTTC. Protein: CASRYLAGETQYF.

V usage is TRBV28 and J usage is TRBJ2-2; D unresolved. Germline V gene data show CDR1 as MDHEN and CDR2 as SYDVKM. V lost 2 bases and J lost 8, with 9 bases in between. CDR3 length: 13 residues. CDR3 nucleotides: TGTGCCAGCAGTTTAGGGCCCTCTGGGGAGCTGTTTTTT. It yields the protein CASSLGPSGELFF. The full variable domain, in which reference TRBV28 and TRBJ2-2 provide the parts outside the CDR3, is DVKVTQSSRYLVKRTGEKVFLECVQDMDHENMFWYRQDPGLGLRLIYFSYDVKMKEKGDIPEGYSVSREKKERFSLILESASTNQTSMYLCASSLGPSGELFFGEGSRLTVL.

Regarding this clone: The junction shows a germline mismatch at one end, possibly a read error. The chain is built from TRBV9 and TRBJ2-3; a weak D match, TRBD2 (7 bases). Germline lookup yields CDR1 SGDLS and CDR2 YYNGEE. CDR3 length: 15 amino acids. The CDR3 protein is CASSVGGGSIDTQYF. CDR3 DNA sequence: TGTGCCAGCAGCGTTGGGGGCGGGAGCATAGATACGCAGTATTTT.

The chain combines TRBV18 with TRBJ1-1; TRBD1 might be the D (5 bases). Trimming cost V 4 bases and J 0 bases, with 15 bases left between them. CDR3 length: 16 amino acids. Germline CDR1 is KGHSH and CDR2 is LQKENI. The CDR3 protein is CASSRGLQALNTEAFF. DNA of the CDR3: TGTGCCAGCTCACGGGGACTTCAGGCCCTGAACACTGAAGCTTTCTTT.

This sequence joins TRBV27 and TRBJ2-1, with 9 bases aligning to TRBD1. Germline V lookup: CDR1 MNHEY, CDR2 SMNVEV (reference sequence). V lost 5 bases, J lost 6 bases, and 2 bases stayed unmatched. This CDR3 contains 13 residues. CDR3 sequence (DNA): TGTGCCAGCAGTCAGACAGGGGGCAATGAGCAGTTCTTC. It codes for CASSQTGGNEQFF.

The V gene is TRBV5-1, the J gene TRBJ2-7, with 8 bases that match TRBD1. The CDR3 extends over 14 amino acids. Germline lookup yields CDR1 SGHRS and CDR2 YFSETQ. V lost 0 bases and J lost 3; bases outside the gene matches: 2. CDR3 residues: CASSLVGQVYEQYF. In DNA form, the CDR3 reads TGCGCCAGCAGCTTGGTGGGACAGGTCTACGAGCAGTACTTC.

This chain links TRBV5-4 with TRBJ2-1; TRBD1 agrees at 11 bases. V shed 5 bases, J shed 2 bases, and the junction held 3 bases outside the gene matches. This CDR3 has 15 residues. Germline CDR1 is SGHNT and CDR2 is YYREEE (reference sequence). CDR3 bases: TGTGCCAGCAGTTCGGACAGGGGGCCCTACAATGAGCAGTTCTTC. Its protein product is CASSSDRGPYNEQFF.